This TCR beta chain was sequenced in a study of blood T cell repertoires in COVID-19. Study in general: T cells, B-cell-depleted T cells, or PBMCs provided the cDNA or gDNA that served as material.

In the authors' methods: By means of reference gene primer amplification, nucleated cell counts were estimated. The method was immunoSEQ multiplex PCR; TCRdb's version includes in-frame clones alone and lacks a portion of them. V, J and clone size derive from that table, while D and trimming were established from the DNA sequence. Here the sample spans 200,000 to 300,000 clones, about 91% being singletons. While infection was still active, Seattle patients were enrolled and then followed longitudinally. V lost 8 bases and J lost 6, with 16 bases in between. Looked up from germline, CDR1 is MNHEY and CDR2 is SVGAGI. The CDR3 length is 13 residues.

V usage is TRBV6-5 and J usage is TRBJ1-2; D not resolved. Specimen: peripheral blood. The receptor comes from a person aged 18 to 30 with COVID-19, enrolled during active disease. In DNA form, the CDR3 reads TGTGCCAGCGCCAATGGGGAGGTGGATGGCTACACCTTC. Its translation is CASANGEVDGYTF.